The rows below give T cell receptor beta chains drawn from one sample of a study of regulatory T cells in long-lasting Graves disease. Using its own MiXCR run on the multiplex PCR reads, TCRdb lists one record per CDR3 protein. The sample yields some 340,000 distinct CDR3 sequences, 10% to 15% seen once. This sample was also put to use in a study of T cells in Graves' hyperthyroidism and ophthalmopathy.

The sample here was peripheral blood mononuclear cells (PBMCs), taken at new diagnosis, from a patient treated with antithyroid drugs. The origin of the receptors is a woman between 18 and 30 years old with Graves disease. The CDR3 runs from the conserved cysteine through the conserved F or W. The D gene is left open where the match is weak. Size is omitted from some rows. Given values are once, few, many or a class for expanded clones.

v_gene	d_gene	j_gene	abundance	CDR3aa	CDR3nt
TRBV9	NA	TRBJ2-5	many	CASSLGIGLVETQYF	TGTGCCAGCAGCCTGGGTATCGGGCTAGTGGAGACCCAGTACTTC
TRBV20-1	NA	TRBJ1-5	many	CSAAVGDSNQPQHF	TGCAGTGCGGCGGTAGGAGATAGCAATCAGCCCCAGCATTTT
TRBV6-2/TRBV6-3	NA	TRBJ2-1	NA	CATTDSRYNEQFF	TGTGCCACCACGGACAGTCGGTACAATGAGCAGTTCTTC
TRBV15	NA	TRBJ2-3	many	CATSRVKGRTDTQYF	TGTGCCACCAGCAGAGTTAAAGGACGTACAGATACGCAGTATTTT
TRBV28	TRBD1	TRBJ2-1	many	CASSEDPGQRDEQFF	TGTGCCAGCAGTGAGGACCCGGGACAGAGGGATGAGCAGTTCTTC
TRBV27	TRBD2	TRBJ2-2	many	CASSQQGLAGGTGTGELFF	TGTGCCAGCAGTCAACAAGGACTAGCGGGAGGAACGGGGACCGGGGAGCTGTTTTTT
TRBV6-2/TRBV6-3	TRBD1	TRBJ2-7	many	CASTLLGQGGYEQYF	TGTGCCAGCACCCTTTTGGGACAGGGGGGATACGAGCAGTACTTC
TRBV7-9	NA	TRBJ1-6	many	CASSYWSDPNSPLHF	TGTGCCAGCAGCTACTGGTCGGACCCTAATTCACCCCTCCACTTT
TRBV28	NA	TRBJ1-1	many	CALTRAGDFF	TGTGCCCTCACCCGGGCAGGCGATTTCTTT
TRBV13	TRBD1	TRBJ1-1	NA	CASSYNVDWDTGVNTEAFF	TGTGCCAGCAGCTATAACGTGGATTGGGACACAGGGGTGAACACTGAAGCTTTCTTT
TRBV20-1	NA	TRBJ1-2	many	CSARDREQGSNYGYTF	TGCAGTGCTAGAGATAGAGAGCAGGGATCTAACTATGGCTACACCTTC
TRBV6-5	NA	TRBJ2-1	NA	CASSYLGYNEQFF	TGTGCCAGCAGTTACCTAGGATACAATGAGCAGTTCTTC
TRBV7-2	TRBD1	TRBJ2-5	many	CASTYRGAETQYF	TGTGCCAGCACCTACAGGGGTGCCGAGACCCAGTACTTC
TRBV7-2	NA	TRBJ2-7	NA	CASNRDGRSYEQYF	TGTGCCAGCAACCGGGACGGTCGCTCCTACGAGCAGTACTTC
TRBV11-2	NA	TRBJ2-5	many	CASSPWGALQETQYF	TGTGCCAGCAGCCCCTGGGGCGCTCTTCAAGAGACCCAGTACTTC
TRBV20-1	TRBD2	TRBJ2-1	NA	CSARRSTWGGGASYNEQFF	TGCAGTGCTAGACGCTCAACCTGGGGCGGGGGGGCATCCTACAATGAGCAGTTCTTC
TRBV29-1	NA	TRBJ1-1	many	CSVVVLNTEAFF	TGCAGCGTTGTGGTGCTGAACACTGAAGCTTTCTTT
TRBV12-3/TRBV12-4	TRBD1	TRBJ2-7	NA	CASSLGQGMSYEQYF	TGTGCCAGCAGTCTGGGACAGGGGATGTCTTACGAGCAGTACTTC
TRBV5-1	NA	TRBJ2-5	few	CASSLQQETQYF	TGCGCCAGCAGCTTGCAGCAAGAGACCCAGTACTTC
TRBV9	NA	TRBJ1-6	NA	CASSVGVSPNSPLHF	TGTGCCAGCAGCGTAGGGGTATCGCCCAATTCACCCCTCCACTTT
TRBV7-2	NA	TRBJ2-5	NA	CASSLDRGAETQYF	TGTGCCAGCAGCTTAGATCGGGGCGCGGAGACCCAGTACTTC
TRBV27	NA	TRBJ1-1	many	CASSLGQFMNTEAFF	TGTGCCAGCAGTTTAGGACAGTTCATGAACACTGAAGCTTTCTTT
TRBV11-2	NA	TRBJ2-7	many	CASSSRASASPSLREQYF	TGTGCCAGCAGCTCGCGAGCGTCGGCGAGCCCTTCTCTACGAGAGCAGTACTTC
TRBV27	NA	TRBJ2-1	few	CASSLFPVYNEQFF	TGTGCCAGCAGTTTATTCCCCGTGTACAATGAGCAGTTCTTC
TRBV6-2/TRBV6-3	NA	TRBJ1-5	many	CASSYQGGQPQHF	TGTGCCAGCAGTTACCAGGGTGGTCAGCCCCAGCATTTT
TRBV20-1	NA	TRBJ1-4	many	CSIWGEGEKLFF	TGCAGTATCTGGGGGGAAGGAGAAAAACTGTTTTTT
TRBV11-2	NA	TRBJ2-3	many	CASSGRLTPTDTQYF	TGTGCCAGCAGCGGCCGACTCACCCCCACAGATACGCAGTATTTT
TRBV27	NA	TRBJ1-5	NA	CASSLFAYSNQPQHF	TGTGCCAGCAGTTTATTTGCTTATAGCAATCAGCCCCAGCATTTT
TRBV29-1	NA	TRBJ1-5	many	CSVEYRGGNQPQHF	TGCAGCGTTGAGTACCGGGGTGGGAATCAGCCCCAGCATTTT
TRBV12-3/TRBV12-4	NA	TRBJ2-1	many	CASSPGPNEQFF	TGTGCCAGCAGTCCCGGGCCCAATGAGCAGTTCTTC
TRBV15	NA	TRBJ2-2	few	CATSRDIFAGGVTGELFF	TGTGCCACCAGCAGAGATATATTCGCAGGGGGGGTTACCGGGGAGCTGTTTTTT
TRBV15	NA	TRBJ1-1	NA	CATSRVDPGEAEAFF	TGTGCCACCAGCAGAGTCGACCCAGGGGAGGCTGAAGCTTTCTTT
TRBV27	NA	TRBJ2-1	many	CASSFRLISSYNEQFF	TGTGCCAGCAGTTTCCGTCTAATAAGCTCCTACAATGAGCAGTTCTTC
TRBV10-3	NA	TRBJ2-5	many	CAISVQGEETQYF	TGTGCCATCAGTGTTCAGGGTGAGGAGACCCAGTACTTC
TRBV20-1	NA	TRBJ2-1	NA	CSVLRGDTRRQFF	TGCAGTGTTCTACGGGGGGACACTCGAAGGCAGTTCTTC
TRBV5-1	NA	TRBJ1-4	once	CASSLGLGQGSEKLFF	TGCGCCAGCAGCTTGGGCCTCGGGCAGGGTAGTGAAAAACTGTTTTTT
TRBV29-1	NA	TRBJ2-5	NA	CSVGPLWETQYF	TGCAGCGTTGGTCCTCTGTGGGAGACCCAGTACTTC
TRBV12-3/TRBV12-4	NA	TRBJ1-6	many	CASSLQTGTNSPLHF	TGTGCCAGCAGTCTCCAGACAGGAACAAATTCACCCCTCCACTTT
TRBV6-9	NA	TRBJ2-1	NA	CASSYRRASYNEQFF	TGTGCCAGCAGTTATAGGCGGGCCTCCTACAATGAGCAGTTCTTC